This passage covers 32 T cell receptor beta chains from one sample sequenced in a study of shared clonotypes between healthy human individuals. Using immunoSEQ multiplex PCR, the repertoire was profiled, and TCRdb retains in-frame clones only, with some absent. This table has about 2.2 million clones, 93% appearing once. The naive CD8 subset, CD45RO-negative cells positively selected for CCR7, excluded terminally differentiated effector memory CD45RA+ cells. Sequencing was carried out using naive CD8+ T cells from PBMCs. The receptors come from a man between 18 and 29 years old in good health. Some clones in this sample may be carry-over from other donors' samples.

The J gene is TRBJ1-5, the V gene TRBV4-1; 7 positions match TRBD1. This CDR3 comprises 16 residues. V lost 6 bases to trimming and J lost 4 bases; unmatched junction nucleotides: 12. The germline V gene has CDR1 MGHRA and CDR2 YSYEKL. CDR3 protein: CASRPEGDRTNQPQHF. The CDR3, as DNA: TGCGCCAGCAGGCCCGAAGGGGACAGAACTAATCAGCCCCAGCATTTT.

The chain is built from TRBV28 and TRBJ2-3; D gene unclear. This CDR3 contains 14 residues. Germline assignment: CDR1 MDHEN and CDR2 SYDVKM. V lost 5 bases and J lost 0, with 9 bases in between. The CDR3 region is CASSPSASTDTQYF. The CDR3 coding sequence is TGTGCCAGCAGTCCCTCGGCCAGCACAGATACGCAGTATTTT.

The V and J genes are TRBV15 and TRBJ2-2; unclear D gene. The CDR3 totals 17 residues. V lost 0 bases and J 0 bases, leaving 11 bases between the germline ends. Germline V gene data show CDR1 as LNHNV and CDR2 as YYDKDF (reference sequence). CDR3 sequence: CATSRDGWQTNTGELFF. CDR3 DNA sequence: TGTGCCACCAGCAGAGATGGATGGCAGACGAACACCGGGGAGCTGTTTTTT.

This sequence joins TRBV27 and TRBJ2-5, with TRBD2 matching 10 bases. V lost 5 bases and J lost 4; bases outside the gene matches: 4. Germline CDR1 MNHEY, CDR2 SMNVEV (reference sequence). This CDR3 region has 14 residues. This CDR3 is CASSTLAGVETQYF. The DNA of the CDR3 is TGTGCCAGCAGTACCCTAGCGGGAGTAGAGACCCAGTACTTC.

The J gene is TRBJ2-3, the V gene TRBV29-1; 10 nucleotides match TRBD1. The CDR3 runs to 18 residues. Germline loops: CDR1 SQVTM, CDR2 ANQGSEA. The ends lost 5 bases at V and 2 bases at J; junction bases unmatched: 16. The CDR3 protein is CSVPSRDRGPVITDTQYF. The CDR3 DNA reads TGCAGCGTTCCTTCCCGGGACAGGGGACCAGTGATCACAGATACGCAGTATTTT.

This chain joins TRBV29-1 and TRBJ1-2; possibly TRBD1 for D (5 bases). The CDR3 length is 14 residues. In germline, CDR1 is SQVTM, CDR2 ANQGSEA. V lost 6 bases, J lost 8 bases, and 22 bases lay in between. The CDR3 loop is CSVWTSGPHGGYTF. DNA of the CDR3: TGCAGCGTCTGGACCTCGGGACCCCACGGCGGCTACACCTTC. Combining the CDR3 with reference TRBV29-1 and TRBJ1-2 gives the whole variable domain SAVISQKPSRDICQRGTSLTIQCQVDSQVTMMFWYRQQPGQSLTLIATANQGSEATYESGFVIDKFPISRPNLTFSTLTVSNMSPEDSSIYLCSVWTSGPHGGYTFGSGTRLTVV.

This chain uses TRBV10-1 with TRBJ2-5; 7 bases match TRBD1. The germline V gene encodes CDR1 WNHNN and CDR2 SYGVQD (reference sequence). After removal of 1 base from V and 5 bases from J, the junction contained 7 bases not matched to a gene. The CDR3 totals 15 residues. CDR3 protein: CASSELKGARETQYF. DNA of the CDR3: TGCGCCAGCAGTGAGTTAAAGGGGGCGCGGGAGACCCAGTACTTC.

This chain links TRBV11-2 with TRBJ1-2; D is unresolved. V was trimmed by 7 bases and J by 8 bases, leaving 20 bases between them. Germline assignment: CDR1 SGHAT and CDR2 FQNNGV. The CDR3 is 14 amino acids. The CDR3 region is CASTQRDGRLGYTF. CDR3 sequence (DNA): TGTGCCAGCACCCAACGGGATGGTCGATTGGGCTACACCTTC.

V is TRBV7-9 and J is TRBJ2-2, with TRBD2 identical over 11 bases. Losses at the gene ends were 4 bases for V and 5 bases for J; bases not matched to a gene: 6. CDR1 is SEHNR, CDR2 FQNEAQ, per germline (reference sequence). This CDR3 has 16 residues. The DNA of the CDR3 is TGTGCCAGCAGCTCGGGACTAGCGGCCTTGACCGGGGAGCTGTTTTTT. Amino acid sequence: CASSSGLAALTGELFF.

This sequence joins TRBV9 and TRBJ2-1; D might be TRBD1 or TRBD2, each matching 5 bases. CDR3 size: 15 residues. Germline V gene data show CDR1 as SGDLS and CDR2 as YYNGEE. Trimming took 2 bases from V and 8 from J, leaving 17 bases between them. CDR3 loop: CASSVGGVGFDEQFF. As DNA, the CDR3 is TGTGCCAGCAGCGTTGGGGGAGTAGGGTTCGATGAGCAGTTCTTC. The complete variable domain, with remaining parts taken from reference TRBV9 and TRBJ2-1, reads DSGVTQTPKHLITATGQRVTLRCSPRSGDLSVYWYQQSLDQGLQFLIQYYNGEERAKGNILERFSAQQFPDLHSELNLSSLELGDSALYFCASSVGGVGFDEQFFGPGTRLTVL.

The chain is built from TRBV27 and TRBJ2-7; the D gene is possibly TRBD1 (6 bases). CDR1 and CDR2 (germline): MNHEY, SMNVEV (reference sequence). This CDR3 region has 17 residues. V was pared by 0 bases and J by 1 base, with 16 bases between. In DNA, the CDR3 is TGTGCCAGCAGTTTATCGACAGGCCCTCTTAGATCCTACGAGCAGTACTTC. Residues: CASSLSTGPLRSYEQYF.

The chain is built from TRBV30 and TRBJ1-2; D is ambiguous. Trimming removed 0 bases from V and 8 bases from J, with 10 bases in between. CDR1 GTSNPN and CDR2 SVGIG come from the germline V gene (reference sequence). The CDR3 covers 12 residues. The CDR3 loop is CAWSVLLGGYTF. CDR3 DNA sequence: TGTGCCTGGAGTGTACTGCTGGGCGGCTACACCTTC.

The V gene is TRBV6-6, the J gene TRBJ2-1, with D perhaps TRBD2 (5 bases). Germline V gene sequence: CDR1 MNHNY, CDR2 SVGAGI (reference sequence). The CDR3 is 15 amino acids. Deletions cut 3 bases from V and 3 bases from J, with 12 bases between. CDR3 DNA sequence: TGTGCCAGCAGTTATGGGAGACTGGGCTACAATGAGCAGTTCTTC. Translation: CASSYGRLGYNEQFF.

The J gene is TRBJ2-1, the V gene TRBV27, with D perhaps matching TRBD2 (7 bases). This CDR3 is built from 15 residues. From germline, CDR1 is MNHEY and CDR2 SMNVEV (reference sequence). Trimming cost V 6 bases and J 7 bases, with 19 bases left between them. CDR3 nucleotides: TGTGCCAGCAGCCCGCGGGGGCGAGTGGGGAATGAGCAGTTCTTC. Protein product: CASSPRGRVGNEQFF.

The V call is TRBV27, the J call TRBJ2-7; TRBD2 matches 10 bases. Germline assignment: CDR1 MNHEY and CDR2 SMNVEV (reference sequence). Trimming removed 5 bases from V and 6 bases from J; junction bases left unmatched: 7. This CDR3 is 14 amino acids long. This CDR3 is CASSLSGRGVEQYF. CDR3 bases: TGTGCCAGCAGTCTGAGCGGGAGGGGAGTCGAGCAGTACTTC.

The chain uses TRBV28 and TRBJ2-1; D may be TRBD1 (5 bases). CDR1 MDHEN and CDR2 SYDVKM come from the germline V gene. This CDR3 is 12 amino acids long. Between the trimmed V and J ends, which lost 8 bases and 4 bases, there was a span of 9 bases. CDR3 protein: CASQDTYNEQFF. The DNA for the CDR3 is TGTGCCAGCCAGGACACTTACAATGAGCAGTTCTTC. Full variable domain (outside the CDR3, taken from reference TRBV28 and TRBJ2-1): DVKVTQSSRYLVKRTGEKVFLECVQDMDHENMFWYRQDPGLGLRLIYFSYDVKMKEKGDIPEGYSVSREKKERFSLILESASTNQTSMYLCASQDTYNEQFFGPGTRLTVL.

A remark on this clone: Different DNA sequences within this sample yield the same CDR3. CDR3 DNA sequence: TGTGCCAGTAGTATCGTCCGGGAGAACACTGAAGCTTTCTTT. As protein: CASSIVRENTEAFF. The J gene is TRBJ1-1, the V gene TRBV19; D remains ambiguous. Germline-derived CDR1 and CDR2 are LNHDA and SQIVND (reference sequence). V lost 3 bases to trimming and J lost 1 base, with 9 bases between them. This CDR3 contains 14 residues.

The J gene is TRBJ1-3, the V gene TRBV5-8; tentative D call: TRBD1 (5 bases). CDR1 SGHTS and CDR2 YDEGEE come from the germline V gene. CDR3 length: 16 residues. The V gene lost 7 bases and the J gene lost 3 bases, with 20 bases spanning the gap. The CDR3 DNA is TGTGCCAGCTTACTCGACCAGGGCCCCCGTGGAAACACCATATATTTT. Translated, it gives CASLLDQGPRGNTIYF.

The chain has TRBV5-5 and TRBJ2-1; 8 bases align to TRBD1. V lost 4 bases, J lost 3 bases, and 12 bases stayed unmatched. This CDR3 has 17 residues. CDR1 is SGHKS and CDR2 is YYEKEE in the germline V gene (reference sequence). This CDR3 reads CASSPDRGRILYNEQFF. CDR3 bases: TGTGCCAGCAGCCCTGACAGGGGCCGGATCCTCTACAATGAGCAGTTCTTC.

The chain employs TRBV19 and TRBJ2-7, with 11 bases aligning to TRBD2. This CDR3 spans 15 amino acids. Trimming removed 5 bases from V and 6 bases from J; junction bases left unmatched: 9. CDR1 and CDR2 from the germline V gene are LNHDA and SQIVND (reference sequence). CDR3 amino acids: CASSSGTSGSTEQYF. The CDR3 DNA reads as TGTGCCAGTAGTTCCGGGACTAGCGGAAGCACCGAGCAGTACTTC.

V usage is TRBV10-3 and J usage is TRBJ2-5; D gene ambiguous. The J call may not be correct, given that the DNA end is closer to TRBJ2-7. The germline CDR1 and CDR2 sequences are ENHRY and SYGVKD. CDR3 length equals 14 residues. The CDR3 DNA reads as TGTGCCATCAGTGATCCCGACTTCGGCCACGAGCAGTACTTC. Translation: CAISDPDFGHEQYF.

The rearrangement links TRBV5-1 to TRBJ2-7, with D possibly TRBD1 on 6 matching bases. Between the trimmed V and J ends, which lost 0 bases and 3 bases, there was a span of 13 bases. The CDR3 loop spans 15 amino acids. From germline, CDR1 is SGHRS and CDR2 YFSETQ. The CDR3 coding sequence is TGCGCCAGCAGCTTGGAAGCAGGGGAGATCTACGAGCAGTACTTC. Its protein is CASSLEAGEIYEQYF.

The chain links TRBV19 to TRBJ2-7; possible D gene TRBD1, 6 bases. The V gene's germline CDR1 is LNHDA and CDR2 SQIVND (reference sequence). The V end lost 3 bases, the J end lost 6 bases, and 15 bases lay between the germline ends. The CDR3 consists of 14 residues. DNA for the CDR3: TGTGCCAGTAGTATGGCGTATAGGACAGTCGAGCAGTACTTC. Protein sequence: CASSMAYRTVEQYF. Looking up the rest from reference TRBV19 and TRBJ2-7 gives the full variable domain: DGGITQSPKYLFRKEGQNVTLSCEQNLNHDAMYWYRQDPGQGLRLIYYSQIVNDFQKGDIAEGYSVSREKKESFPLTVTSAQKNPTAFYLCASSMAYRTVEQYFGPGTRLTVT.

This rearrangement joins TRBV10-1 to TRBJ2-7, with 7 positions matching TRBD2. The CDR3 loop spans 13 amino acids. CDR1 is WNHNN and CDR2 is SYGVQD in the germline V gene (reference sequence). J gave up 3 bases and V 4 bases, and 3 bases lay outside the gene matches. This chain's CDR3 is CASSGTRGYEQYF. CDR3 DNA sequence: TGCGCCAGCAGTGGGACTAGGGGCTACGAGCAGTACTTC.

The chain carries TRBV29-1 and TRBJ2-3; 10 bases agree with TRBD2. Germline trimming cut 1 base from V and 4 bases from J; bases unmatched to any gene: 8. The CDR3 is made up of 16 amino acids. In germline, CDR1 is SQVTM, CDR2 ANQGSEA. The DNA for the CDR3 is TGCAGCGTTGAAGTTCCTAGCGGGAGTTGGGCAGATACGCAGTATTTT. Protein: CSVEVPSGSWADTQYF.

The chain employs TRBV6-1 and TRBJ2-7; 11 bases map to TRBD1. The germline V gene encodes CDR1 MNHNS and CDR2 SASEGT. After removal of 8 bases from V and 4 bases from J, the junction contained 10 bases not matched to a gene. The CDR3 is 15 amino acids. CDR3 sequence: CASPDGTGGWYEQYF. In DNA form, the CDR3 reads TGTGCCAGCCCCGACGGGACAGGGGGTTGGTACGAGCAGTACTTC.

In DNA form, the CDR3 reads TGTGCCAGCAGCTTAATCTCCGGGGGAAGCACAGATACGCAGTATTTT. Protein sequence: CASSLISGGSTDTQYF. The chain uses TRBV7-3 and TRBJ2-3; perhaps TRBD2 as D (6 bases). Per germline, CDR1 SGHTA and CDR2 FQGTGA. The V gene lost 1 base and the J gene lost 0 bases, with 11 bases spanning the gap. CDR3 size: 16 residues.

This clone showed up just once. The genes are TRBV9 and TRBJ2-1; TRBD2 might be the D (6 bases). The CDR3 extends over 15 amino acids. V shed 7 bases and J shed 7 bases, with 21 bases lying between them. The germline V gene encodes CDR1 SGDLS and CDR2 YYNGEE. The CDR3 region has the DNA TGTGCCAGCGGAACTAGCAGTACTCCTAGGAATGAGCAGTTCTTC. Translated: CASGTSSTPRNEQFF.

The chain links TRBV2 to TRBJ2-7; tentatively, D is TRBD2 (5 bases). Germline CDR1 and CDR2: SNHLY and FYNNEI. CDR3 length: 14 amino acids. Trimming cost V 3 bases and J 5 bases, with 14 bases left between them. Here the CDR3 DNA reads TGTGCCAGCAGTGACTGGGCGGTGCGGGACGAGCAGTACTTC. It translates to CASSDWAVRDEQYF.

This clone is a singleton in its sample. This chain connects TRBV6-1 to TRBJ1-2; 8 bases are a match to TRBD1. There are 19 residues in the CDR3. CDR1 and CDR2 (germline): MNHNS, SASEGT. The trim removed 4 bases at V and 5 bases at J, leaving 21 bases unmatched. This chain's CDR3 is CASSVPSGGELRTGYGYTF. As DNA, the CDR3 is TGTGCCAGCAGTGTTCCCTCAGGGGGCGAGCTTCGGACGGGGTATGGCTACACCTTC.

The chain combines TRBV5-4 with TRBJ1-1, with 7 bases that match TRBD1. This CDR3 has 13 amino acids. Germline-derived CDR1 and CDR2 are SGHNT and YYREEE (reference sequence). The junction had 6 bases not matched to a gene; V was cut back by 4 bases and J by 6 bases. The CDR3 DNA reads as TGTGCCAGCAGCGTTCACAGGGGATCTGAAGCTTTCTTT. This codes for CASSVHRGSEAFF.

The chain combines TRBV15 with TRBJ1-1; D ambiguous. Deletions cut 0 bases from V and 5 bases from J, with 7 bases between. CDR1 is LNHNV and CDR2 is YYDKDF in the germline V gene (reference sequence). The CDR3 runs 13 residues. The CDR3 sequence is CATSRDDPTEAFF. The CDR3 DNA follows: TGTGCCACCAGCAGAGATGACCCTACTGAAGCTTTCTTT.